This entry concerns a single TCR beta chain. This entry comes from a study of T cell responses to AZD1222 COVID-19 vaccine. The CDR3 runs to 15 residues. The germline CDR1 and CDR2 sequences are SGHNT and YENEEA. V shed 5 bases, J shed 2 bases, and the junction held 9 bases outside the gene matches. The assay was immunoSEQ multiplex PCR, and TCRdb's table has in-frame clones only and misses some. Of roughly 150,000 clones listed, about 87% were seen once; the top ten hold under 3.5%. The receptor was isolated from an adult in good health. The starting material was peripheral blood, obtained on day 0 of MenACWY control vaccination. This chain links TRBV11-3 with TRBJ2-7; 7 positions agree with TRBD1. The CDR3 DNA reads TGTGCCAGCAGCCCGGGGACAGATAAGACCTACGAGCAGTACTTC. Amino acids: CASSPGTDKTYEQYF. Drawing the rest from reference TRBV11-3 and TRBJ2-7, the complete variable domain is EAGVVQSPRYKIIEKKQPVAFWCNPISGHNTLYWYLQNLGQGPELLIRYENEEAVDDSQLPKDRFSAERLKGVDSTLKIQPAELGDSAVYLCASSPGTDKTYEQYFGPGTRLTVT.